One and the same sample provided the 26 T cell receptor beta chains below, sequenced in a study of cytomegalovirus exposure and HLA in healthy donors. PCR involved 60 Vbeta and 13 Jbeta primers. Assay used: immunoSEQ multiplex PCR; TCRdb lists only in-frame clones, some missing. The sample lists 80,000 or so clones, about 60% occurring once. Sequenced material: PBMCs. All receptors come from a man between 25 and 39 years old in good health and CMV-seropositive.

This chain connects TRBV7-8 to TRBJ1-3, with D hard to call. With 1 base removed from V and 7 bases from J, the gap between germline ends came to 8 bases. The CDR3 runs to 13 residues. Germline loops: CDR1 SGHVS, CDR2 FQNEAQ. DNA for the CDR3: TGTGCCAGCAGCTTAGACATTATTAACACCATATATTTT. Translated, it gives CASSLDIINTIYF.

The chain uses TRBV6-1 and TRBJ1-6; TRBD1 matches at 11 bases. V lost 7 bases, J lost 12 bases, and 8 bases stayed unmatched. Looked up from germline, CDR1 is MNHNS and CDR2 is SASEGT. The CDR3 runs to 14 residues. CDR3 loop: CASTRTGGELPLHF. The CDR3 DNA is TGTGCCAGCACTCGGACAGGGGGCGAGCTACCCCTCCACTTT.

The chain employs TRBV29-1 and TRBJ2-7; D is unclear. Per the germline V gene, CDR1 is SQVTM and CDR2 is ANQGSEA. This CDR3 contains 10 residues. The V end was cut by 3 bases, the J end by 8 bases, with 8 bases between. The DNA for the CDR3 is TGCAGCGTTGAGATTGGCAAGCAGTACTTC. This codes for CSVEIGKQYF.

Only one count was recorded for this clone. CDR3 bases: TGTGCCAGCAGCTTAGTGGCTAGCGGGAGGGCGGCCTACGAGCAGTACTTC. This codes for CASSLVASGRAAYEQYF. The chain carries TRBV7-8 and TRBJ2-7; TRBD2 matches at 12 bases. CDR1 SGHVS and CDR2 FQNEAQ come from the germline V gene. Trimming cost V 1 base and J 2 bases; bases outside gene matches: 6. The CDR3 totals 17 residues.

This rearrangement joins TRBV7-9 to TRBJ1-2, with 10 bases that match TRBD1. The CDR3 runs 14 residues. The germline gives CDR1 SEHNR, CDR2 FQNEAQ (reference sequence). J was trimmed by 4 bases and V by 1 base; bases with no gene match: 0. CDR3 in amino acids: CASSLGTGGYGYTF. The DNA of the CDR3 is TGTGCCAGCAGCTTAGGGACAGGGGGCTATGGCTACACCTTC.

CDR3 residues: CASSNPDRGFLNTEAFF. The CDR3 DNA is TGTGCCAGCAGCAACCCGGACAGGGGGTTTTTGAACACTGAAGCTTTCTTT. The chain combines TRBV2 with TRBJ1-1; 10 bases are a match to TRBD1. This CDR3 spans 17 amino acids. The germline V gene encodes CDR1 SNHLY and CDR2 FYNNEI. V trimming: 6 bases; J trimming: 0 bases; junction bases outside the gene matches: 10.

In this sample, this clone turned up a few times. The chain links TRBV27 to TRBJ2-7, with D perhaps matching TRBD2 (6 bases). CDR1 and CDR2 (germline): MNHEY, SMNVEV (reference sequence). Between the trimmed V and J ends, which lost 6 bases and 6 bases, there was a span of 9 bases. This CDR3 has 11 amino acids. CDR3 coding DNA: TGTGCCAGCAGCCGAGCGGGCGAGCAGTACTTC. Its protein is CASSRAGEQYF.

V gene TRBV29-1 combines with J gene TRBJ2-2; D possibly corresponds to TRBD1 (6 bases). This CDR3 is built from 14 residues. V lost 7 bases to trimming and J lost 1 base, with 13 bases between them. In germline, CDR1 is SQVTM, CDR2 ANQGSEA. Here the CDR3 DNA reads TGCAGCGCCTTCACAGGGCTGAACACCGGGGAGCTGTTTTTT. Translating gives CSAFTGLNTGELFF.

This chain uses TRBV6-6 with TRBJ2-7; TRBD1 matches 9 bases. This CDR3 has 15 residues. Unmatched junction bases numbered 9, after V lost 3 bases and J lost 6 bases. CDR1 is MNHNY, CDR2 SVGAGI, per germline (reference sequence). As DNA, the CDR3 is TGTGCCAGCAGTTATAGAGTCGGGACAGGGAGCGAGCAGTACTTC. Translation: CASSYRVGTGSEQYF.

V is TRBV6-1 and J is TRBJ1-1; the D gene is possibly TRBD1 (5 bases). The V gene's germline CDR1 is MNHNS and CDR2 SASEGT. The CDR3 contains 13 residues. V shed 4 bases and J shed 3 bases, with 9 bases lying between them. DNA for the CDR3: TGTGCCAGCAGTGGGGGCATGGACACTGAAGCTTTCTTT. Translation: CASSGGMDTEAFF.

This chain links TRBV7-2 with TRBJ2-1; D is ambiguous. There are 13 residues in the CDR3. The V and J ends lost 4 bases and 7 bases respectively, with 11 bases between them. CDR1 SGHTA and CDR2 FQGNSA come from the germline V gene. Here the CDR3 reads CASSSAVGNEQFF. The CDR3 DNA sequence: TGTGCCAGCAGCTCGGCGGTTGGGAATGAGCAGTTCTTC.

V usage is TRBV5-5 and J usage is TRBJ1-2, with 9 nucleotides matching TRBD1. Germline-derived CDR1 and CDR2 are SGHKS and YYEKEE (reference sequence). The V gene end was trimmed by 7 bases and the J gene end by 1 base; junction bases not matched to a gene: 8. The CDR3 consists of 15 residues. CDR3 sequence: CASGWDRAINYGYTF. The CDR3 nucleotides read TGTGCCAGCGGGTGGGACAGGGCCATTAACTATGGCTACACCTTC.

This clone showed up just once. V is TRBV19 and J is TRBJ1-6; D is perhaps TRBD1 (6 bases). V lost 3 bases to trimming and J lost 7 bases, with 16 bases between them. Germline lookup yields CDR1 LNHDA and CDR2 SQIVND (reference sequence). The CDR3 loop spans 16 amino acids. The CDR3 DNA is TGTGCCAGTAGTATTCTCGACAGGTTGAGGAATTCACCCCTCCACTTT. This gives the protein CASSILDRLRNSPLHF.

In this sample, this clone turned up once. The chain combines TRBV19 with TRBJ2-7; maybe TRBD1 (6 bases). Germline V gene lookup returns CDR1 LNHDA and CDR2 SQIVND (reference sequence). The CDR3 loop spans 15 amino acids. Trimming stripped 4 bases from V and 2 bases from J, with 15 bases between. The CDR3 DNA reads as TGTGCCAGTAGTAAGGGGACACAAGCAACCTACGAGCAGTACTTC. Amino acid sequence: CASSKGTQATYEQYF.

Comments on this clone: The sample carries other DNA sequences with the same CDR3. The genes are TRBV6-1 and TRBJ2-5, with 7 positions matching TRBD2. Germline V gene lookup returns CDR1 MNHNS and CDR2 SASEGT. CDR3 length: 14 amino acids. V shed 8 bases and J 7 bases; nucleotides not matched to a gene: 13. CDR3 nucleotides: TGTGCCAGCGGAGATGGACTAGAGTTCGTGACCCAGTACTTC. Amino acid sequence: CASGDGLEFVTQYF.

The chain couples TRBV6-5 to TRBJ1-3; TRBD1 is a possible D gene (5 bases). V was shortened by 4 bases and J by 4 bases, with 14 bases between the two germline ends. This CDR3 has 15 amino acids. Per germline, CDR1 MNHEY and CDR2 SVGAGI. The CDR3 reads CASSSVGGYGNTIYF. CDR3 nucleotide sequence: TGTGCCAGCAGTTCCGTTGGGGGGTACGGAAACACCATATATTTT.

Only one count was recorded for this clone. The chain carries TRBV18 and TRBJ1-2; TRBD1 might be the D (5 bases). The CDR3 runs to 15 residues. CDR1 is KGHSH and CDR2 is LQKENI in the germline V gene. The V end lost 3 bases, the J end lost 2 bases, and 13 bases lay between the germline ends. In DNA, the CDR3 is TGTGCCAGCTCACCTTCCGACAGTTCGAACTATGGCTACACCTTC. Translating gives CASSPSDSSNYGYTF. The full variable domain, its missing parts supplied by reference TRBV18 and TRBJ1-2, is NAGVMQNPRHLVRRRGQEARLRCSPMKGHSHVYWYRQLPEEGLKFMVYLQKENIIDESGMPKERFSAEFPKEGPSILRIQQVVRGDSAAYFCASSPSDSSNYGYTFGSGTRLTVV.

The CDR3 is CAWNREVGYTF. The CDR3 DNA reads as TGTGCCTGGAACAGGGAAGTTGGCTACACCTTC. V usage is TRBV30 and J usage is TRBJ1-2; D is perhaps TRBD1 (6 bases). The CDR3 has 11 amino acids. Germline CDR1 is GTSNPN and CDR2 is SVGIG (reference sequence). V lost 4 bases and J lost 7, with 10 bases in between.

The chain links TRBV19 to TRBJ2-5; a weak D match, TRBD2 (7 bases). The CDR3 length is 13 residues. Germline CDR1 and CDR2: LNHDA and SQIVND (reference sequence). The ends were cut back, 7 bases at V and 5 bases at J, with 14 bases in the middle. CDR3 in amino acids: CASKGGGTETQYF. The CDR3 DNA reads as TGTGCCAGTAAAGGGGGGGGGACCGAGACCCAGTACTTC.

V usage is TRBV19 and J usage is TRBJ1-5; D is perhaps TRBD1 (5 bases). Germline V gives CDR1 LNHDA, CDR2 SQIVND (reference sequence). The CDR3 totals 13 residues. The V gene lost 5 bases and the J gene lost 7 bases, with 12 bases spanning the gap. CDR3 sequence reads: CASSASTVQPQHF. The CDR3 DNA is TGTGCCAGTAGTGCTTCGACAGTCCAGCCCCAGCATTTT.

The rearrangement uses TRBV14 and TRBJ2-1, with D possibly being TRBD2 (6 bases). CDR1 is SGHDN and CDR2 is FVKESK in the germline V gene. The CDR3 has 15 amino acids. V was pared by 4 bases and J by 0 bases, with 10 bases between. The CDR3 region has the DNA TGTGCCAGCAGCCGACTCGGGAGCTCCTACAATGAGCAGTTCTTC. Translation: CASSRLGSSYNEQFF.

There are a few counts of this clone. CDR3 sequence (DNA): TGTGCCATCAGTGAGAATAAGGTGAGGGGGCGCGACAATGAGCAGTTCTTC. Translation gives CAISENKVRGRDNEQFF. V gene TRBV10-3 combines with J gene TRBJ2-1; 7 nucleotides line up with TRBD1. Looked up from germline, CDR1 is ENHRY and CDR2 is SYGVKD. The length of the CDR3 is 17 residues. The V and J ends lost 2 bases and 5 bases, in that order; junction bases with no gene match: 12.

To note about this clone: The same CDR3 arises from other DNA sequences in this sample as well. The genes are TRBV19 and TRBJ1-1; D ambiguous. The CDR3 spans 14 residues. Germline V gene sequence: CDR1 LNHDA, CDR2 SQIVND (reference sequence). The germline V and J ends were trimmed by 3 bases and 2 bases, with 10 bases remaining between them. Here the CDR3 DNA reads TGTGCCAGTAGTATCGGTGGTGTTAACACTGAAGCTTTCTTT. Residues: CASSIGGVNTEAFF.

Only one count was recorded for this clone. This chain links TRBV7-9 with TRBJ2-5; maybe TRBD2 (5 bases). Germline CDR1 reads SEHNR; CDR2 reads FQNEAQ (reference sequence). The CDR3 has 13 residues. V was trimmed by 4 bases and J by 7 bases, leaving 13 bases between them. The DNA for the CDR3 is TGTGCCAGCAGCTCAACTACCGAGGGGACCCAGTACTTC. Translated, it gives CASSSTTEGTQYF.

The V gene is TRBV4-3, the J gene TRBJ2-7, with 11 positions matching TRBD1. This CDR3 has 15 amino acids. The germline V gene encodes CDR1 LGHNA and CDR2 YSLEER. V gave up 1 base and J gave up 5 bases; unmatched junction bases: 4. The chain's CDR3 is CASSQAGQGVHEQYF. DNA of the CDR3: TGCGCCAGCAGCCAAGCGGGACAGGGGGTTCACGAGCAGTACTTC.

CDR3 in amino acids: CASFGTLVTGELFF. The CDR3 DNA reads TGTGCCAGCTTTGGGACTCTTGTCACCGGGGAGCTGTTTTTT. The V and J genes are TRBV18 and TRBJ2-2; D might be TRBD2 (6 bases). Trimming cost V 7 bases and J 4 bases, with 13 bases left between them. CDR1 is KGHSH and CDR2 is LQKENI in the germline V gene. The CDR3 sequence is 14 residues long.